The 20 T cell receptor beta chains listed next were all sequenced from one sample in a study of OX40 agonist ivuxolimab in advanced cancers. TCRdb keeps only in-frame clones here, not all; method: immunoSEQ multiplex PCR. The sample has 76,000 or so clones; roughly 85% are singletons. The sample consisted of CD4+ or CD8+ T cells sorted from blood, taken in a trial of the OX40 agonist ivuxolimab. Receptors were obtained from an adult with an advanced solid tumor such as melanoma, head and neck, liver or kidney cancer.

This clone was recorded a few times. The V call is TRBV7-8, the J call TRBJ2-7; the match to TRBD2 covers 13 bases. The trim removed 3 bases at V and 6 bases at J, leaving 8 bases unmatched. This CDR3 spans 16 amino acids. CDR1 and CDR2 (germline): SGHVS, FQNEAQ. DNA for the CDR3: TGTGCCAGCAGCTTGTTAACTAGCGGGGGGGAAGGCGAGCAGTACTTC. It codes for CASSLLTSGGEGEQYF.

V and J are TRBV7-2 and TRBJ2-3, with 8 bases lining up with TRBD1. From germline, CDR1 is SGHTA and CDR2 FQGNSA. Trimming cost V 7 bases and J 1 base; bases outside gene matches: 7. The CDR3 is 15 amino acids. The CDR3 spells CASTDQGAGTDTQYF. In nucleotides, the CDR3 is TGTGCCAGCACGGACCAGGGGGCCGGCACAGATACGCAGTATTTT.

The chain recombines TRBV4-1 with TRBJ1-2; D remains ambiguous. Germline V CDR1 and CDR2: MGHRA, YSYEKL. The CDR3 runs 14 residues. V was trimmed by 1 base and J by 2 bases, leaving 8 bases between them. The CDR3 coding sequence is TGCGCCAGCAGCCAAGTGGCAGCAAACTATGGCTACACCTTC. Its protein is CASSQVAANYGYTF.

The V gene is TRBV10-3, the J gene TRBJ1-4; 9 bases match TRBD1. CDR3 length: 15 amino acids. Per the germline V gene, CDR1 is ENHRY and CDR2 is SYGVKD. Unmatched junction bases numbered 4, after V lost 0 bases and J lost 8 bases. DNA of the CDR3: TGTGCCATCAGTGAGTCGAGGGACAGGGCCGAAAAACTGTTTTTT. Translation gives CAISESRDRAEKLFF.

The rearrangement joins TRBV6-5 to TRBJ2-3, with 7 positions matching TRBD2. The CDR3 spans 14 residues. V gave up 4 bases and J gave up 2 bases; unmatched junction bases: 3. The germline gives CDR1 MNHEY, CDR2 SVGAGI. The CDR3, as DNA: TGTGCCAGCAGTTTGGGACTACTCACAGATACGCAGTATTTT. Translation gives CASSLGLLTDTQYF.

The chain couples TRBV7-2 to TRBJ2-2, with 7 bases lining up with TRBD1. Germline CDR1 reads SGHTA; CDR2 reads FQGNSA. This CDR3 is 15 amino acids long. V dropped 5 bases and J dropped 5; count of bases not matched to a gene: 8. CDR3 protein: CASSSRQGSTGELFF. The CDR3 DNA reads TGTGCCAGCAGCAGCAGACAGGGCTCAACCGGGGAGCTGTTTTTT.

To note about this clone: Compared with germline, one end of the junction differs, possibly owing to a read error. The gene calls are TRBV11-2 and TRBJ2-7, with D possibly TRBD2 on 6 matching bases. This CDR3 is 16 amino acids long. CDR1 is SGHAT, CDR2 FQNNGV, per germline. The CDR3 DNA sequence: TGTGCCAGCACCTTACAGTCGGAGGGCACCGCCTACGAGCAGTACTTC. Translating gives CASTLQSEGTAYEQYF.

CDR3 sequence reads: CASSSAGGGRYNEQFF. The DNA of the CDR3 is TGTGCCAGTAGTTCAGCTGGCGGGGGGCGCTACAATGAGCAGTTCTTC. The chain combines TRBV19 with TRBJ2-1; 8 bases are shared with TRBD2. CDR1 and CDR2 (germline): LNHDA, SQIVND (reference sequence). This CDR3 has 16 amino acids. Trimming took 5 bases from V and 3 from J; bases not matched to a gene: 9.

The chain joins TRBV6-1 to TRBJ1-5, with 7 bases aligning to TRBD1. Germline values: CDR1 MNHNS, CDR2 SASEGT. The CDR3 covers 14 residues. V gave up 5 bases and J gave up 4 bases; unmatched junction bases: 5. CDR3 loop: CASSLGQQNQPQHF. The CDR3 DNA reads TGTGCCAGCAGTCTGGGACAGCAAAATCAGCCCCAGCATTTT.

This CDR3 reads CASSLGGGGSSEQYF. CDR3 DNA: TGTGCCAGCAGTTTAGGTGGCGGGGGGTCGAGCGAGCAGTACTTC. V is TRBV27 and J is TRBJ2-7, with 8 bases fitting TRBD2. CDR3 length: 15 residues. CDR1 and CDR2 from the germline V gene are MNHEY and SMNVEV (reference sequence). Trimming cost V 2 bases and J 6 bases; bases outside gene matches: 9.

The chain recombines TRBV5-4 with TRBJ1-1, with no clear D. Germline V gives CDR1 SGHNT, CDR2 YYREEE (reference sequence). CDR3 length: 13 residues. V lost 2 bases and J lost 8, with 13 bases in between. CDR3 amino acids: CASSLGVGKEAFF. The CDR3 DNA reads TGTGCCAGCAGCTTAGGAGTTGGGAAGGAAGCTTTCTTT.

The J gene is TRBJ1-5, the V gene TRBV30; 11 bases fit TRBD1. Losses at the gene ends were 5 bases for V and 6 bases for J; bases not matched to a gene: 3. The CDR3 consists of 13 residues. Per the germline V gene, CDR1 is GTSNPN and CDR2 is SVGIG (reference sequence). The CDR3 sequence: CAWSGQGGQPQHF. The CDR3 DNA follows: TGTGCCTGGTCGGGACAGGGGGGTCAGCCCCAGCATTTT.

This clone was counted only a few times. The genes are TRBV5-1 and TRBJ1-2; the D is unclear. This CDR3 contains 13 residues. Trimming shortened V by 0 bases and J by 6 bases, and 9 bases separated the two germline ends. Germline CDR1 is SGHRS and CDR2 is YFSETQ. The CDR3 region is CASSLGLEDGYTF. CDR3 in DNA: TGCGCCAGCAGCTTGGGCCTGGAGGATGGCTACACCTTC.

This chain joins TRBV6-1 and TRBJ2-1; 7 bases align to TRBD1. This CDR3 is 14 amino acids long. Unmatched junction bases numbered 6, after V lost 4 bases and J lost 6 bases. The germline gives CDR1 MNHNS, CDR2 SASEGT. As DNA, the CDR3 is TGTGCCAGCAGTGTCCGGGACAGTGTCAATGAGCAGTTCTTC. Amino acid sequence: CASSVRDSVNEQFF.

The CDR3 DNA follows: TGTGCCAGTAGTAGGGGCCCTGGAAACACCATATATTTT. Translating gives CASSRGPGNTIYF. V usage is TRBV19 and J usage is TRBJ1-3, with D possibly TRBD1 on 5 matching bases. The CDR3 covers 13 residues. The V and J ends lost 4 bases and 2 bases respectively, with 6 bases between them. Per germline, CDR1 LNHDA and CDR2 SQIVND (reference sequence).

The V call is TRBV7-2, the J call TRBJ2-5, with D hard to call. V lost 3 bases to trimming and J lost 2 bases, with 4 bases between them. CDR1 is SGHTA and CDR2 is FQGNSA in the germline V gene. The CDR3 extends over 12 amino acids. The CDR3 loop is CASSFYQETQYF. The CDR3 region has the DNA TGTGCCAGCAGCTTCTATCAAGAGACCCAGTACTTC.

The chain joins TRBV6-1 to TRBJ2-3; 7 positions match TRBD1. This CDR3 contains 15 residues. Germline V gene sequence: CDR1 MNHNS, CDR2 SASEGT. The V gene end was trimmed by 4 bases and the J gene end by 0 bases; junction bases not matched to a gene: 4. The CDR3 nucleotides are TGTGCCAGCAGTGCCCCGGGACAGAGCACAGATACGCAGTATTTT. Translated, it gives CASSAPGQSTDTQYF.

This sequence joins TRBV29-1 and TRBJ1-2; D uncertain. Germline CDR1 is SQVTM and CDR2 is ANQGSEA. The CDR3 sequence is 13 residues long. Trimming removed 7 bases from V and 5 bases from J, with 17 bases in between. The DNA for the CDR3 is TGCAGCGCTCGGACGGCAGAGTGGTATGGCTACACCTTC. This translates into CSARTAEWYGYTF.

This clone was detected only once. V gene TRBV6-5 combines with J gene TRBJ1-2; 7 bases agree with TRBD1. CDR1 and CDR2 (germline): MNHEY, SVGAGI. After removal of 4 bases from V and 5 bases from J, the junction contained 10 bases not matched to a gene. CDR3 length: 15 amino acids. The CDR3 nucleotides read TGTGCCAGCAGTTCCGGGGTTTCAGGGGGTTATGGCTACACCTTC. Its translation is CASSSGVSGGYGYTF.

This clone has a single count. The chain couples TRBV7-3 to TRBJ1-2; TRBD1 might be the D (6 bases). The CDR3 runs to 14 residues. V was trimmed by 5 bases and J by 8 bases, leaving 18 bases between them. The germline V gene encodes CDR1 SGHTA and CDR2 FQGTGA. The CDR3 spells CASSPDDRMAGYTF. The DNA for the CDR3 is TGTGCCAGCAGCCCAGATGACAGGATGGCGGGCTACACCTTC.